This T cell receptor beta chain stems from a study of neoadjuvant anti-PD-1 for oral cavity cancer. About the study: Non-progressing patients received a fourth nivolumab dose near day 43, then surgery on days 50-56. General study points: Non-responders to neoadjuvant nivolumab had significantly more clonal PBMC T cells than responders. Treg/Th17 ratio rose with pretreatment blood and fell with post-treatment tumor TCRbeta clonality.

Patients had HPV-negative, locally advanced oral cavity squamous cell carcinoma. CDR1 and CDR2 from the germline V gene are SQVTM and ANQGSEA. V gave up 7 bases and J gave up 3 bases, with 12 bases separating them. The CDR3 sequence is 12 residues long. Details on this clone: Its cognate antigen is unknown.

Only in-frame clones appear in the TCRdb table, and some are missing; sequencing was by immunoSEQ multiplex PCR. There are 80,000 to 95,000 clones in the sample; about 80% occur only once, and 2.5% to 3.5% lies in the top ten. The origin of this receptor is a person aged 40 to 85 with oral cavity squamous cell carcinoma. The source material was PBMCs, sampled before nivolumab (anti-PD-1) treatment. The chain carries TRBV29-1 and TRBJ1-1; D unclear. CDR3 loop: CSADKAYTEAFF. DNA for the CDR3: TGCAGCGCCGACAAGGCCTACACTGAAGCTTTCTTT.